One and the same sample provided the 21 T cell receptor beta chains below, sequenced in a study of blood T cell repertoires in COVID-19. Sequenced by immunoSEQ multiplex PCR; TCRdb stores in-frame clones only, minus some. This table has tens of thousands of clones, around 80% appearing once. The material sequenced was peripheral blood. These receptors originate from a human donor in a cohort sampled during active COVID-19.

This chain links TRBV5-6 with TRBJ1-2, with a possible D match to TRBD1 (5 bases). The CDR3 runs to 12 residues. Per the germline V gene, CDR1 is SGHDT and CDR2 is YYEEEE. V lost 0 bases and J 5 bases, leaving 5 bases between the germline ends. Here the CDR3 DNA reads TGTGCCAGCAGCTTGGCAGGGTATGGCTACACCTTC. Its translation: CASSLAGYGYTF.

V is TRBV24-1 and J is TRBJ2-5; D gene unclear. V shed 3 bases and J shed 3 bases, with 10 bases lying between them. The CDR3 contains 14 residues. In germline, CDR1 is KGHDR, CDR2 SFDVKD. The DNA of the CDR3 is TGTGCCACCAGTGATGGGCAGGTCAAAGAGACCCAGTACTTC. It translates to CATSDGQVKETQYF.

CDR3 nucleotides: TGTGCCAGCAGTTTCAGTGGAGGGGAGGGTACGCAGTATTTT. Translation: CASSFSGGEGTQYF. This sequence joins TRBV28 and TRBJ2-3; 7 bases agree with TRBD2. Looked up from germline, CDR1 is MDHEN and CDR2 is SYDVKM. The CDR3 sequence is 14 residues long. Trimming at V came to 3 bases and at J to 8 bases, leaving 8 bases not matched to a gene.

The chain has TRBV3-1 (or the pseudogene TRBV3-2) and TRBJ1-1; D remains unclear. V lost 1 base and J 1 base, leaving 10 bases between the germline ends. This CDR3 spans 15 amino acids. The germline V gene has CDR1 LGHDT and CDR2 YNNKEL (reference sequence). The CDR3: CASSQGNTQNTEAFF. The DNA for the CDR3 is TGTGCCAGCAGCCAAGGTAACACACAGAACACTGAAGCTTTCTTT.

The chain employs TRBV24-1 and TRBJ2-3; D uncertain. Trimming pared 0 bases from V and 6 bases from J, leaving 3 bases between. The length of the CDR3 is 12 residues. Germline CDR1 and CDR2: KGHDR and SFDVKD. CDR3 nucleotides: TGTGCCACCAGTGATTTGAGCGATACGCAGTATTTT. Translation gives CATSDLSDTQYF.

This clone was found once. This chain uses TRBV6-5 with TRBJ2-5; 8 bases agree with TRBD1. The V gene's germline CDR1 is MNHEY and CDR2 SVGAGI. The J segment lost 5 bases and the V segment lost 5 bases, leaving 7 bases of the junction unmatched. The length of the CDR3 is 14 residues. Here the CDR3 DNA reads TGTGCCAGCAGTCTGGACAGGGTTCGGGAGACCCAGTACTTC. Translation gives CASSLDRVRETQYF.

The V gene is TRBV4-1, the J gene TRBJ2-2, with a possible D match to TRBD1 (6 bases). Deletions cut 4 bases from V and 6 bases from J, with 12 bases between. CDR3 size: 14 residues. Per the germline V gene, CDR1 is MGHRA and CDR2 is YSYEKL. The CDR3 reads CASSPRGSAGELFF. CDR3 coding DNA: TGCGCCAGCAGCCCCAGGGGTAGCGCCGGGGAGCTGTTTTTT.

The J gene is TRBJ1-1, the V gene TRBV4-1, with TRBD1 as a possible D gene (5 bases). V lost 1 base and J lost 1, with 10 bases in between. Germline CDR1 reads MGHRA; CDR2 reads YSYEKL. The CDR3 is made up of 15 amino acids. The CDR3 DNA reads as TGCGCCAGCAGCCAAGCAGGGCAGGGGAACACTGAAGCTTTCTTT. This encodes CASSQAGQGNTEAFF.

The chain couples TRBV5-1 to TRBJ2-3; possibly TRBD1 for D (6 bases). The V end lost 0 bases, the J end lost 5 bases, and 10 bases lay between the germline ends. Per the germline V gene, CDR1 is SGHRS and CDR2 is YFSETQ. The CDR3 totals 14 residues. CDR3 bases: TGCGCCAGCAGCTTGGCTCAGGGGAGAGATACGCAGTATTTT. Encoded protein: CASSLAQGRDTQYF. Full variable domain (outside the CDR3, taken from reference TRBV5-1 and TRBJ2-3): KAGVTQTPRYLIKTRGQQVTLSCSPISGHRSVSWYQQTPGQGLQFLFEYFSETQRNKGNFPGRFSGRQFSNSRSEMNVSTLELGDSALYLCASSLAQGRDTQYFGPGTRLTVL.

The rearrangement uses TRBV28 and TRBJ2-3, with 9 bases aligning to TRBD2. V shed 6 bases and J 7 bases; nucleotides not matched to a gene: 11. Germline values: CDR1 MDHEN, CDR2 SYDVKM. This CDR3 has 15 residues. The CDR3 region is CASRSWAGGRNTQYF. DNA for the CDR3: TGTGCCAGCAGGTCCTGGGCGGGGGGGCGCAATACGCAGTATTTT.

The CDR3 spells CASSQGGWGRSTGELFF. In nucleotides, the CDR3 is TGCGCCAGCAGCCAAGGAGGATGGGGGAGGAGTACCGGGGAGCTGTTTTTT. The rearrangement links TRBV4-1 to TRBJ2-2; tentative D call: TRBD2 (6 bases). This CDR3 is built from 17 residues. CDR1 is MGHRA, CDR2 YSYEKL, per germline. Trimming removed 1 base at V and 5 bases at J, with 17 bases between.

The chain uses TRBV14 and TRBJ2-2, with 7 bases that match TRBD1. V was pared by 0 bases and J by 5 bases, with 15 bases of the junction left unmatched. Germline CDR1 is SGHDN and CDR2 is FVKESK. The CDR3 runs 19 residues. In nucleotides, the CDR3 is TGTGCCAGCAGCCAAGACGGTCCAGGGGCCAGGGGGAAAACCGGGGAGCTGTTTTTT. Encoded protein: CASSQDGPGARGKTGELFF.

The chain recombines TRBV21-1 with TRBJ2-1; the table's D call TRBD2 went unverified against the DNA. TRBV21-1 is a recognized pseudogene. The CDR3 has 20 residues. CDR3 residues: CASSKESGWGGLSSYNEQFF. The CDR3 nucleotides read TGTGCCAGCAGCAAAGAATCGGGTTGGGGGGGTCTGAGCTCCTACAATGAGCAGTTCTTC.

This rearrangement joins TRBV6-2 or TRBV6-3 to TRBJ2-5, with 11 bases fitting TRBD2. J gave up 4 bases and V 4 bases, and 8 bases lay outside the gene matches. The CDR3 runs to 16 residues. The V gene's germline CDR1 is MNHEY and CDR2 SVGEGT. CDR3 sequence reads: CASSFSGGAGGETQYF. The CDR3 DNA is TGTGCCAGCAGTTTTAGCGGGGGGGCCGGGGGAGAGACCCAGTACTTC.

The CDR3 loop is CATSEGAPDTQYF. DNA for the CDR3: TGTGCCACCAGTGAAGGGGCCCCAGATACGCAGTATTTT. This chain joins TRBV24-1 and TRBJ2-3; D may be TRBD1 (5 bases). Trimming removed 4 bases at V and 4 bases at J, with 8 bases between. Germline values: CDR1 KGHDR, CDR2 SFDVKD. CDR3 size: 13 residues.

The CDR3 DNA reads as TGTGCCAGCAGCCAGTGGATTGGAGGCAAAGGGAACAATGAGCAGTTCTTC. Translating it yields CASSQWIGGKGNNEQFF. V and J are TRBV14 and TRBJ2-1; D perhaps matches TRBD2 (5 bases). Trimming left V 3 bases short and J 5 bases short, with 20 bases between. This CDR3 comprises 17 residues. Germline loops: CDR1 SGHDN, CDR2 FVKESK.

V usage is TRBV5-1 and J usage is TRBJ2-2, with a weak D call TRBD1 (6 bases). Germline CDR1 and CDR2: SGHRS and YFSETQ. The CDR3 has 15 residues. The V end lost 2 bases, the J end lost 0 bases, and 8 bases lay between the germline ends. CDR3 in amino acids: CASSLQGPNTGELFF. In DNA, the CDR3 is TGCGCCAGCAGCTTACAGGGACCGAACACCGGGGAGCTGTTTTTT.

The chain has TRBV6-6 and TRBJ2-1; the D is unclear. CDR1 MNHNY and CDR2 SVGAGI come from the germline V gene (reference sequence). This CDR3 comprises 13 residues. V lost 5 bases and J 7 bases, leaving 12 bases between the germline ends. CDR3 in amino acids: CASSRSLRNEQFF. The CDR3 DNA follows: TGTGCCAGCAGTCGATCGCTACGGAATGAGCAGTTCTTC.

The V gene is TRBV5-1, the J gene TRBJ1-5; the match to TRBD1 covers 9 bases. The germline gives CDR1 SGHRS, CDR2 YFSETQ. The V and J ends lost 5 bases and 5 bases, in that order; junction bases with no gene match: 8. The CDR3 runs to 15 residues. CDR3 in DNA: TGCGCCAGCAGTCGGACAGGGGAGCCGGATCAGCCCCAGCATTTT. It is translated as CASSRTGEPDQPQHF.

The chain combines TRBV25-1 with TRBJ2-5; 10 positions agree with TRBD2. Losses at the gene ends were 4 bases for V and 5 bases for J; bases not matched to a gene: 10. CDR1 MGHDK and CDR2 SYGVNS come from the germline V gene. The CDR3 has 16 amino acids. CDR3 nucleotide sequence: TGTGCCAGCAGTGGGTCCAGCGGGGGGGCCGGGGAGACCCAGTACTTC. Residues: CASSGSSGGAGETQYF.

This chain joins TRBV7-9 and TRBJ2-1; D perhaps matches TRBD2 (6 bases). Trimming shortened V by 5 bases and J by 4 bases, and 9 bases separated the two germline ends. CDR1 and CDR2 (germline): SEHNR, FQNEAQ (reference sequence). CDR3 size: 13 residues. Here the CDR3 reads CASSAGRYNEQFF. DNA for the CDR3: TGTGCCAGCAGCGCGGGACGGTACAATGAGCAGTTCTTC.